Detailed here is one T cell receptor (beta chain). No antigen is known for it. This sample was included in a study of CD8 T cells in ankylosing spondylitis. Whole-study findings and limits: In ankylosing spondylitis patients, matched synovial fluid reportedly showed significant enrichment of disease-linked clones. Typical of ankylosing spondylitis blood, it appeared, was a TCR beta motif of eight highly homologous variants. Certain motif variants had earlier been reported in reactive arthritis synovial fluid and blood.

Making use of molecular barcodes, quantitative 5'-RACE generated TCR beta libraries. Each CDR3 protein is one row after TCRdb ran MiXCR on the 5' RACE reads. Among over 400,000 distinct CDR3 sequences listed, 25% to 30% were seen once. V shed 8 bases, J shed 4 bases, and the junction held 7 bases outside the gene matches. In germline, CDR1 is SNHLY, CDR2 FYNNEI. This CDR3 region has 14 residues. The V call is TRBV2, the J call TRBJ2-2; 7 bases map to TRBD2. Sequences were obtained from blood, either unsorted or a sorted T cell fraction (not recorded which). This receptor was identified in a male donor with ankylosing spondylitis. The CDR3 nucleotides are TGTGCCAGCGGGGGGGTAGGGCTCACCGGGGAGCTGTTTTTT. It codes for CASGGVGLTGELFF. Full variable domain (outside the CDR3, taken from reference TRBV2 and TRBJ2-2): EPEVTQTPSHQVTQMGQEVILRCVPISNHLYFYWYRQILGQKVEFLVSFYNNEISEKSEIFDDQFSVERPDGSNFTLKIRSTKLEDSAMYFCASGGVGLTGELFFGEGSRLTVL.